This is a list of T cell receptor beta chains from one sample in a study of T cell repertoires in cytomegalovirus infection. TCRdb redid the calling of the reads with MiXCR, one entry per CDR3 protein. The repertoire consists of hundreds of thousands of distinct CDR3 sequences, with around 9.1% occurring once and the leading ten covering approximately 2.3%. Sequencing used PBMCs. These receptors originate from a human donor in good health (CMV status not recorded). Some clones in this sample may be carry-over from other donors' samples. Each CDR3 is given with its conserved first and last residue.

>11|TRBV10-2
CASRGPGEQSF
>14|TRBV10-3
CAIMGQGSFNEQFF
>15|TRBV12-3/TRBV12-4
CASSLRNTGANVLTF
>18|TRBV7-8
CASSLAVGTAHRNYGYTF
>17|TRBV6-5
CASSYGAGGRVAYEQYF
>14|TRBV29-1
CSVVGLAVYNEQFF
>12|TRBV6-1
CASKGTQETQYF
>14|TRBV29-1
CSVGSTGYTGELFF
>14|TRBV10-2
CASRPTGINTEAFF
>13|TRBV19
CASSIGSGGEQFF
>15|TRBV7-2
CASSLTAWDSYGYTF
>18|TRBV4-1
CASSQDPLHVSGANVLTF
>15|TRBV20-1
CSARFQRGTTDTQYF
>18|TRBV28
CASSRLAGPGSGANVLTF
>15|TRBV7-3
CASSAEGASTGELFF
>14|TRBV7-9
CASSPSGGAYEQYF
>13|TRBV29-1
CSVSPGQGEEAFF
>12|TRBV7-2
CASSTYPDTQYF
>15|TRBV5-5
CASSGTGTYQETQYF
>18|TRBV13
CACSLGPLLAGGYNEQFF
>15|TRBV4-2
CASSQELQSYNEQFF
>16|TRBV5-8
CASSSGDGGRGEKLFF
>14|TRBV28
CASSRQGIAGELFF
>14|TRBV6-5
CASSVPGGGNEQFF
>14|TRBV12-3/TRBV12-4
CASTLVRRSTEAFF
>16|TRBV28
CASSSGTHPSSYGYTF
>15|TRBV7-9
CASSSKEGINTEAFF
>16|TRBV5-5
CASSLEGRGLGDTQYF
>15|TRBV6-5
CASSYSSGGANVLTF
>15|TRBV28
CASRHSGTGVQPQHF
>13|TRBV4-2
CASSQWTGETQYF
>12|TRBV11-2
CASSFATGELFF
>16|TRBV5-1
CASSRGASGGAGEQFF
>18|TRBV20-1
CSASPPHGTQKDTGELFF
>14|TRBV10-2
CASMSQGIVGIQYF
>15|TRBV7-9
CASSLGKSQYNEQFF
>14|TRBV20-1
CSAAGLSFDNEQFF
>15|TRBV6-5
CASSWTSGAYNEQFF
>15|TRBV20-1
CSARPPVVSRETQYF
>15|TRBV7-8
CASTSRDIVFREQFF
>15|TRBV3-1
CASSQLQGRSSGYTF
>13|TRBV20-1
CSAPRYGYNEQFF
>16|TRBV4-3
CASSQDLAGGYNEQFF
>15|TRBV20-1
CSAGRNRADTGELFF
>20|TRBV7-8
CASSLAVSRADEAGANVLTF
>16|TRBV12-3/TRBV12-4
CASSGPGQTRAGELFF
>12|TRBV12-5
CASGPRNTEAFF
>16|TRBV5-1
CASSTGLAGGQETQYF
>14|TRBV28
CASSSSGFYNEQFF
>13|TRBV6-1
CASRWTENTEAFF
>14|TRBV5-4
CASSSGREAETQYF
>17|TRBV28
CASSPGGGQRNTGELFF
>18|TRBV5-6
CASSPPGQGFSGANVLTF
>16|TRBV23-1
CASSHPGGYSNQPQHF
>13|TRBV7-6
CASSLEQNTEAFF
>14|TRBV12-3/TRBV12-4
CATLTTGAGNTIYF
>14|TRBV20-1
CSARRGGAYNEQFF